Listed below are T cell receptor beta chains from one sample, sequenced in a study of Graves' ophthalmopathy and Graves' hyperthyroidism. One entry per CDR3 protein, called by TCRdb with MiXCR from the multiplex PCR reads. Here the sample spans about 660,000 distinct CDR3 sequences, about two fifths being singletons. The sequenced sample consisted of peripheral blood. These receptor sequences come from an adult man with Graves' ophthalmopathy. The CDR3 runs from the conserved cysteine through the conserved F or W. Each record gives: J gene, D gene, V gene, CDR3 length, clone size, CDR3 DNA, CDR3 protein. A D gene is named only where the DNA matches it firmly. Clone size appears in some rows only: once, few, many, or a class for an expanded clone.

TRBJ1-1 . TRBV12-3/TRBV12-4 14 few TGTGCCAGCAGGAGGCGTGGAGGGAACACTGAAGCTTTCTTT CASRRRGGNTEAFF
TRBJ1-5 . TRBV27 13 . TGTGCCACAGGGCCCGCCGGCAATCAGCCCCAGCATTTT CATGPAGNQPQHF
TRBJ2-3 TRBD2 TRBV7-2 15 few TGTGCCAGCAGCGATCGGACTAGCGGCACAGATACGCAGTATTTT CASSDRTSGTDTQYF
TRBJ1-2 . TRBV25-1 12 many TGTGCCAGCAGTGATCTGGGGGAGGGCTACACCTTC CASSDLGEGYTF
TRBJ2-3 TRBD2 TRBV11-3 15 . TGTGCCAGCAGCTTAGGAGCGGGAGGCTTGTCTACGCAGTATTTT CASSLGAGGLSTQYF
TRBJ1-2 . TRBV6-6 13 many TGTGCCAGCAAGGGCCCGGCTAACTATGGCTACACCTTC CASKGPANYGYTF
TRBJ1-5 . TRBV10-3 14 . TGTGCCATCAGTGCAAACCGGGACGATCAGGAGCAGCATTTT CAISANRDDQEQHF
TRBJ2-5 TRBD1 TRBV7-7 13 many TGTGCCAGCAGCCGCGACAGGGATGAGACCCAGTACTTC CASSRDRDETQYF
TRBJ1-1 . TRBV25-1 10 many TGTGCCAGCAGTGGAAATAAGCTTCGGTTT CASSGNKLRF
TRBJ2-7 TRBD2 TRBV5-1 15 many TGCGCCAGCAGCCCGACTAGCGGGGAGTCCTACGAGCAGTACTTC CASSPTSGESYEQYF
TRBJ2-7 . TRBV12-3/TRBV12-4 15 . TGTGCCAGCAGCCAGGTTGGAGCAGGGTCCTACGAGCAGTACTTC CASSQVGAGSYEQYF
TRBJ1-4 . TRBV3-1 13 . TGTGTCAGCAGCTCTCGATTTAATGAAAAACTGTTTTTT CVSSSRFNEKLFF
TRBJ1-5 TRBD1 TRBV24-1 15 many TGTGCCACCAGTGATCCCGGGACAGGGGGACTTGCCCAGCATTTT CATSDPGTGGLAQHF
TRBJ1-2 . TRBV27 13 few TGTGCCAGCAGCGCGGACCCGATTTTTGGCTACACCTTC CASSADPIFGYTF
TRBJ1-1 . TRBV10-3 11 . TGTGCCATCAGTGAGGGGGGGGAGGCTTTCTTT CAISEGGEAFF
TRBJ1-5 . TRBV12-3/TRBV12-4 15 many TGTGCCAGCAGGGCACTGGGGCAAGGGAATCAGCCCCAGCATTTT CASRALGQGNQPQHF
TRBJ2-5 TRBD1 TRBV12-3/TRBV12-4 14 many TGTGCCAGCAGTACGACAGGGGCGCCGAAGACCCAGTACTTC CASSTTGAPKTQYF
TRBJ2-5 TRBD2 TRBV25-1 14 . TGTGCCAGCAGTGAGCCGGGGGGAGGAGAGACCCAGTACTTC CASSEPGGGETQYF
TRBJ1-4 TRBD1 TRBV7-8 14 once TGTGCCAGCAGCCCCGGGACAGTGGATGAAAAACTGTTTTTT CASSPGTVDEKLFF
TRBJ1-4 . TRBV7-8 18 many TGTGCCAGCAGCCCGTACAGGTCCCCCACCACCGATAATGAAAAACTGTTTTTT CASSPYRSPTTDNEKLFF
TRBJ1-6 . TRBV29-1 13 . TGCAGCTCCGGCAGGGAGGCCAGTTCACCCCTCCACTTT CSSGREASSPLHF
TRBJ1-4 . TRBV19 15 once TGTGCCAGTAGCCCCGGGGCATCCAGAGATGAAAAACTGTTTTTT CASSPGASRDEKLFF
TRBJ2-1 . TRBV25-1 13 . TGTGCCAGCAGCGGGGACGGGTACAATGAGCAGTTCTTC CASSGDGYNEQFF
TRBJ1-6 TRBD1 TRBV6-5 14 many TGTGCCTCCCAGATCGACAGGGATAATTCACCCCTCCACTTT CASQIDRDNSPLHF
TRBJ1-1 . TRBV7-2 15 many TGTGCCAGCAACATCCGACCGGGACACGGACCTGAAGCTTTCTTT CASNIRPGHGPEAFF
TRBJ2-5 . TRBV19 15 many TGTGCCAGTAAGGCTAGTGAGGGTGGTCAAGAGACCCAGTACTTC CASKASEGGQETQYF
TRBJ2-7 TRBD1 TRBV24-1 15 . TGTGCCACCAGCCGATACGGACAGGGTGAGAACGAGCAGTACTTC CATSRYGQGENEQYF
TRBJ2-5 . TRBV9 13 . TGTGCCAGCAGCGCGGAGGGGCAAGAGACCCAGTACTTC CASSAEGQETQYF
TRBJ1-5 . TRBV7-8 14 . TGTGCCAGCAGCCAAGATCCGGGGAATCAGTCCCAGCATTTT CASSQDPGNQSQHF
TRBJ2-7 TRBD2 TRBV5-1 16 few TGCGCCAGCAGCTTGGCCCTTGGCGGGAGGGCCTACGAGCAGTACTTC CASSLALGGRAYEQYF
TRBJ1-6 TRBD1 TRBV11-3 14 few TGTGCCAGCAGTCCCGGGACAGGTTATTCACCCCTCCACTTT CASSPGTGYSPLHF
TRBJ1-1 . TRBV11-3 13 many TGTGCCAGCAGCTTAGATTGGACCACTGAAGCTTTCTTT CASSLDWTTEAFF
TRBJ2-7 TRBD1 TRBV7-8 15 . TGTGCCAGCAGATCACAGGGGGTTGGACAGCCCCAGCAGTACTTC CASRSQGVGQPQQYF
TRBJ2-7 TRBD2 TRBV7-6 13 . TGTGCCAGCGTTGGCGGGAGTCCCTACGAGCAGTACTTC CASVGGSPYEQYF
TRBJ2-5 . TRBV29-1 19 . TGCAGCGTAACTGGACAGCTCCCCGCTGCCGGGGGTATACAAGAGACCCAGTACTTC CSVTGQLPAAGGIQETQYF
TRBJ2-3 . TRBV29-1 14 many TGCAGCGTTGGCCGGGACACCAACACAGATACGCAGTATTTT CSVGRDTNTDTQYF
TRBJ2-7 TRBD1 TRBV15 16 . TGTGCCACCAGCAGAGAGGACAGGGGGCGGACCGGGGAGCTGTACTTC CATSREDRGRTGELYF
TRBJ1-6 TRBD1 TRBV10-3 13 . TGTGCCAGCGGACAGGGCTTAGATTCACCCCTCCACTTT CASGQGLDSPLHF
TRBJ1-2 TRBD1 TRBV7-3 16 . TGTGCCAGCAGCCTCGGACAGGGAGGGGGAGGCTATGGCTACACCTTC CASSLGQGGGGYGYTF
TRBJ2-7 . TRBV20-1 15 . TGCAGTGCTAGCGGATCGAGGGCCACCTCCTACGAGCAGTACTTC CSASGSRATSYEQYF
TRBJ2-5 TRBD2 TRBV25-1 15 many TGTGCCAGCAGTTTGCAGCTAGCGGGAGGGGAGACCCAGTACTTC CASSLQLAGGETQYF
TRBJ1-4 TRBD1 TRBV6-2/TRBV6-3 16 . TGTGCCAGCAGTTCGGGACAGGGTCCCACTAATGAAAAACTGTTTTTT CASSSGQGPTNEKLFF
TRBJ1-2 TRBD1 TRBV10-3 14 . TGTGCCATCAGTGGTGACAGGGGAGGACATGGCTACACCTTC CAISGDRGGHGYTF
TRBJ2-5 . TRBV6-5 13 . TGTGCCAGCAGGCCCAGGAGGGGTGAGACCCAGTACTTC CASRPRRGETQYF
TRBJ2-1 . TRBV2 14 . TGTGCCAGCAGGAGTCGTAGCTCCTACAATGAGCAGTTCTTC CASRSRSSYNEQFF
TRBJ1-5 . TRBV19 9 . TGTGCCAGCGGATGGCCCCAGCATTTT CASGWPQHF
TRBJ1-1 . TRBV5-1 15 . TGCGCCAGCAGCTTGGCATCAGTTGGAAACACTGAAGCTTTCTTT CASSLASVGNTEAFF
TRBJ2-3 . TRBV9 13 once TGTGCCAGCAGCATCCGGCCCACAGATACGCCGTATTTT CASSIRPTDTPYF
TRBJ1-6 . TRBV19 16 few TGTGCCAGTAGTATTATCTCCGACGCCTATAATTCACCCCTCCACTTT CASSIISDAYNSPLHF
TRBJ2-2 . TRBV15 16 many TGTGCCACCAGCAGGGAAAGACAGGGAGGGTACGGGGAGCTGTTTTTT CATSRERQGGYGELFF
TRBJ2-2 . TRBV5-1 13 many TGCGCCAGCGCTCCGCGGAGCACCGGGGAGCTGTTTTTT CASAPRSTGELFF
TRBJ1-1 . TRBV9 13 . TGTGCCAGCAGCCCCCATAGAGGCACTGAAGCTTTCTTT CASSPHRGTEAFF
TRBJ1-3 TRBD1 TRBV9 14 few TGTGCCAGCTCACCGGGACAGTTGTTAAACACCATATATTTT CASSPGQLLNTIYF